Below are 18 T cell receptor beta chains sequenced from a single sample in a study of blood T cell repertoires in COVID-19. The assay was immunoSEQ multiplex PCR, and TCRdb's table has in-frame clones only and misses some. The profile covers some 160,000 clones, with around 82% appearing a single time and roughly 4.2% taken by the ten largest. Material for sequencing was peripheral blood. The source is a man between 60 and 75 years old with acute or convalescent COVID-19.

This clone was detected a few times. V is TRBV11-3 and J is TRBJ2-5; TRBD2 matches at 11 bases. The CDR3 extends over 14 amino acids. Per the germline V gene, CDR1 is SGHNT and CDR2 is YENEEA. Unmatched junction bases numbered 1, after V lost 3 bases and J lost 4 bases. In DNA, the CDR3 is TGTGCCAGCAGCTTCGGACTAGCGGGAGAGACCCAGTACTTC. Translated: CASSFGLAGETQYF.

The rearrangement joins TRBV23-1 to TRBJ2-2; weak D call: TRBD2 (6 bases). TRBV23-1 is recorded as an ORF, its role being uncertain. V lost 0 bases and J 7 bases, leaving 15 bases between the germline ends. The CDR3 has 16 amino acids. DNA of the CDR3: TGCGCCAGCAGTCAATCCGTGACTAGACCCGTCGGGGAGCTGTTTTTT. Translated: CASSQSVTRPVGELFF.

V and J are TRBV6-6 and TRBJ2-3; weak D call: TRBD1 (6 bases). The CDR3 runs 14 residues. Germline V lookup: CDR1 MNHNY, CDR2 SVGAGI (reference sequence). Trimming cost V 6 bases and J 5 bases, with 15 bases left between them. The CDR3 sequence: CASSFRGGLDTQYF. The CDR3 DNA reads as TGTGCCAGCAGCTTCCGAGGGGGATTAGATACGCAGTATTTT.

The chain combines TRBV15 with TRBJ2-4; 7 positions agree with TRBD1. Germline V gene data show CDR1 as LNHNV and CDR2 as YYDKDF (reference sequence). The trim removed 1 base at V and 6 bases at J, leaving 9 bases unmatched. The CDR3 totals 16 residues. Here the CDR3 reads CATSRGQGSILNIQYF. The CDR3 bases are TGTGCCACCAGCAGAGGACAGGGCTCGATCCTAAACATTCAGTACTTC.

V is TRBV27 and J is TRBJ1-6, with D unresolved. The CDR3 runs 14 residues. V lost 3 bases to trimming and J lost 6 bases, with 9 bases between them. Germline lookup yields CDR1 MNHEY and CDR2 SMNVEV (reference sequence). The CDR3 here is CASSLAEGNSPLHF. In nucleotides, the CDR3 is TGTGCCAGCAGTTTGGCTGAGGGTAATTCACCCCTCCACTTT.

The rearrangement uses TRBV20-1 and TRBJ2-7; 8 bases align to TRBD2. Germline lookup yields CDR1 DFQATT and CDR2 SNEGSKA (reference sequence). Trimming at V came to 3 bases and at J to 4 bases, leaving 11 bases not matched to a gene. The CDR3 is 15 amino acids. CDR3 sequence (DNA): TGCAGTGCTAGTAACTCGGGAGGGTGGGATTACGAGCAGTACTTC. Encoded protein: CSASNSGGWDYEQYF.

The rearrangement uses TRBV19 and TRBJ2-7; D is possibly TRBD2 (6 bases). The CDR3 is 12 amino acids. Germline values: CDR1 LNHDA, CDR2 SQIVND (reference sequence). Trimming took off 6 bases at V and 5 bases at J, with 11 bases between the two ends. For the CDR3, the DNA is TGTGCCAGTAGCGGGAGACGGGACGAGCAGTACTTC. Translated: CASSGRRDEQYF.

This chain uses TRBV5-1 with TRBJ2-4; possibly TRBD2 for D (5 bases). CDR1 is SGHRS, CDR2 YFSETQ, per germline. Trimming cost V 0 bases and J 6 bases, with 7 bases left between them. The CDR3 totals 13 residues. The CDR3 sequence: CASSLAGVNIQYF. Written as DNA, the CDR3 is TGCGCCAGCAGCTTGGCCGGGGTAAACATTCAGTACTTC.

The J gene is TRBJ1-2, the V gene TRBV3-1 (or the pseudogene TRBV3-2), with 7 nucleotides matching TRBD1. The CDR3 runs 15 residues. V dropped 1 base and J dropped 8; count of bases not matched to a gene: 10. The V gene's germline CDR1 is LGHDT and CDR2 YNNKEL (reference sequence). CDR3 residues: CASSQGPKGGKGYTF. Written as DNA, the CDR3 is TGTGCCAGCAGCCAAGGGCCTAAAGGGGGCAAGGGCTACACCTTC.

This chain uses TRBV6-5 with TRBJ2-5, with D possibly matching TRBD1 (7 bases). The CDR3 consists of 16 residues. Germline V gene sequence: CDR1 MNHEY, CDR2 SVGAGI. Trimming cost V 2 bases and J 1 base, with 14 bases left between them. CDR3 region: CASSYGVQGGQETQYF. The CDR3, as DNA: TGTGCCAGCAGTTACGGAGTCCAGGGGGGCCAAGAGACCCAGTACTTC.

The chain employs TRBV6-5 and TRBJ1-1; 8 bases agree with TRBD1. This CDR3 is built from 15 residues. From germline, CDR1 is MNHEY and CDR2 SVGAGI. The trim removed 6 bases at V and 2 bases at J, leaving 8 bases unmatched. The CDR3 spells CASRLATGANTEAFF. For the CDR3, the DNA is TGTGCCAGCAGACTCGCGACAGGGGCCAACACTGAAGCTTTCTTT.

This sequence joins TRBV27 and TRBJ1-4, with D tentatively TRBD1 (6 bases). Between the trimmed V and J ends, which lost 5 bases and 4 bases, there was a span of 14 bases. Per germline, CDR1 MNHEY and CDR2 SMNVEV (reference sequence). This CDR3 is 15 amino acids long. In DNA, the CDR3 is TGTGCCAGCAGTGCCCGACAGGTTAATAATGAAAAACTGTTTTTT. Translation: CASSARQVNNEKLFF.

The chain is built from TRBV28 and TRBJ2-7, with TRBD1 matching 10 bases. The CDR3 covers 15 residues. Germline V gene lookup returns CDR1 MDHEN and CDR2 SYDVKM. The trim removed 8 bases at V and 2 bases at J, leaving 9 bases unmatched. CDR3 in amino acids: CASFQPGQGAYEQYF. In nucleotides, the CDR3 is TGTGCCAGCTTCCAACCCGGACAGGGGGCCTACGAGCAGTACTTC. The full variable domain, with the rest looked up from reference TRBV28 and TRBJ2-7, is DVKVTQSSRYLVKRTGEKVFLECVQDMDHENMFWYRQDPGLGLRLIYFSYDVKMKEKGDIPEGYSVSREKKERFSLILESASTNQTSMYLCASFQPGQGAYEQYFGPGTRLTVT.

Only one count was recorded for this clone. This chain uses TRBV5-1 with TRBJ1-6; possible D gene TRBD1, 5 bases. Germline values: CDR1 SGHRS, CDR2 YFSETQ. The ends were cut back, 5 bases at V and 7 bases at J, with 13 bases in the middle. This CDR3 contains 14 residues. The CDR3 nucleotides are TGCGCCAGCAGAGAAATTAGGGGAAATTCACCCCTCCACTTT. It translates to CASREIRGNSPLHF.

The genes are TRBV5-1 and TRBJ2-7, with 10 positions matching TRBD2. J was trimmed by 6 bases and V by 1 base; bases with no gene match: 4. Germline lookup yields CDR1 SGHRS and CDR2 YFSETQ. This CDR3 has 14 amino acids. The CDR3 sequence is CASSLSSGRAEQYF. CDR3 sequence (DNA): TGCGCCAGCAGCTTGTCTAGCGGGAGAGCCGAGCAGTACTTC.

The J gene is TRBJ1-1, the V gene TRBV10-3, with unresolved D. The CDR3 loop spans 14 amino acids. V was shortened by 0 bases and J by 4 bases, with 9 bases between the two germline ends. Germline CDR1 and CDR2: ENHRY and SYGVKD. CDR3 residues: CAISESPGFTEAFF. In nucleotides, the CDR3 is TGTGCCATCAGTGAGTCTCCCGGGTTCACTGAAGCTTTCTTT.

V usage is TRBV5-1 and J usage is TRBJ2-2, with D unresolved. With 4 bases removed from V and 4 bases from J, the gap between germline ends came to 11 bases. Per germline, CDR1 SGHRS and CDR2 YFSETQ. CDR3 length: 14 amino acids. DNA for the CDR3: TGCGCCAGCAGCCAACTCTCGAGCACCGGGGAGCTGTTTTTT. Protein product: CASSQLSSTGELFF.

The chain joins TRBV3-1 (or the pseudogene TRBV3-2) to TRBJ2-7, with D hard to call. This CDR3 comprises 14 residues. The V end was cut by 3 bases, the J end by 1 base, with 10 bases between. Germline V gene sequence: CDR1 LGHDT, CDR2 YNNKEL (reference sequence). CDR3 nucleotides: TGTGCCAGCAGCCACACTCTCTCTTCCTACGAGCAGTACTTC. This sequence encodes CASSHTLSSYEQYF.